This T cell receptor beta chain was observed in a study of blood T cell repertoires in COVID-19. At the level of the study: Sources were T cells, B-cell-depleted T cells, or PBMCs; the material itself was cDNA or gDNA.

The V gene lost 2 bases and the J gene lost 7 bases, with 23 bases spanning the gap. Germline CDR1 is SGHAT and CDR2 is FQNNGV. CDR3 length equals 17 residues. TCRdb keeps only in-frame clones here, not all; method: immunoSEQ multiplex PCR. Of around 270,000 clones listed, less than 90% are singletons. This receptor was taken from a man aged 25-40 years with active or convalescent COVID-19. Sequenced material: peripheral blood. The chain joins TRBV11-2 to TRBJ2-5; the D gene is possibly TRBD2 (5 bases). CDR3 sequence: CASSLISSGSIGGTQYF. The CDR3 DNA reads as TGTGCCAGCAGCTTAATCTCGTCCGGCAGCATAGGAGGGACCCAGTACTTC.